The 7 T cell receptor beta chains below were found in one sample sequenced in a study of shared clonotypes between healthy human individuals (dated by TCRdb to 2018 to 2021). The library was built by means of the immunoSEQ multiplex PCR assay. TCRdb holds this immuneACCESS table with in-frame rearrangements only. Some clones are missing; in checked studies, unresolved V genes explain under half, and the rest has no known cause. Across this sample there are some 1,400,000 clones, with around 95% seen only once. The top ten hold about 1% of the sample. The source material was naive CD4+ T cells sorted from blood. The label giving this sample's cell subset or site can be read as: CD45RA+ positively selected. The receptors stem from a young man in good health.

This chain uses TRBV4-1 with TRBJ2-1; D is unresolved. With 0 bases removed from V and 9 bases from J, the gap between germline ends came to 21 bases. The CDR3 runs 17 residues. Germline lookup yields CDR1 MGHRA and CDR2 YSYEKL. DNA for the CDR3: TGCGCCAGCAGCCAAGAGGCAACCGGGCCCCCCGGTTTTGAGCAGTTCTTC. Translating it yields CASSQEATGPPGFEQFF.

The chain links TRBV21-1 to TRBJ2-2; the D call of TRBD2 is as the table states it, not checked on the DNA. TRBV21-1 has pseudogene status. This CDR3 is built from 13 residues. CDR3: CASRSGIGGELFF. CDR3 bases: TGTGCCAGCCGTAGCGGGATCGGCGGGGAGCTGTTTTTT.

The chain combines TRBV13 with TRBJ2-1, with D perhaps being TRBD1 or TRBD2 (5 bases each). Germline CDR1 reads PRHDT; CDR2 reads FYEKMQ (reference sequence). V was clipped by 1 base and J by 8 bases, with 15 bases between them. The CDR3 sequence is 15 residues long. CDR3 residues: CASSLVRAPGHEQFF. As DNA, the CDR3 is TGTGCCAGCAGCTTAGTGCGGGCACCGGGACATGAGCAGTTCTTC.

The V and J genes are TRBV28 and TRBJ1-4, with no clear D. Per the germline V gene, CDR1 is MDHEN and CDR2 is SYDVKM. The germline V and J ends were trimmed by 3 bases and 3 bases, with 14 bases remaining between them. The CDR3 is made up of 16 amino acids. Here the CDR3 DNA reads TGTGCCAGCAGTTTTGCCCGGTTCGCTGCTAATGAAAAACTGTTTTTT. Its protein product is CASSFARFAANEKLFF.

V and J are TRBV4-3 and TRBJ2-2; D unresolved. V dropped 0 bases and J dropped 0 bases, with 5 bases sitting between them. Per germline, CDR1 LGHNA and CDR2 YSLEER. The CDR3 has 15 amino acids. The CDR3 nucleotides are TGCGCCAGCAGCCAAGACTCAACGAACACCGGGGAGCTGTTTTTT. Amino acids: CASSQDSTNTGELFF.

In this sample, this clone turned up once. The gene calls are TRBV19 and TRBJ2-1, with D perhaps matching TRBD1 (6 bases). CDR3 length equals 14 residues. Trimming shortened V by 5 bases and J by 5 bases, and 13 bases separated the two germline ends. CDR1 LNHDA and CDR2 SQIVND come from the germline V gene (reference sequence). The CDR3 spells CASSHGQFHNEQFF. CDR3 sequence (DNA): TGTGCCAGTAGTCACGGACAGTTTCACAATGAGCAGTTCTTC.

This clone was recorded only once. The chain joins TRBV7-2 to TRBJ2-1; D ambiguous. Germline V gene sequence: CDR1 SGHTA, CDR2 FQGNSA. This CDR3 comprises 12 residues. Trimming cost V 3 bases and J 9 bases, with 9 bases left between them. CDR3 bases: TGTGCCAGCAGCTTTTTGGGCGGTGAGCAGTTCTTC. This gives the protein CASSFLGGEQFF.